This T cell receptor (beta chain) was sequenced during a study of T cells in Graves' hyperthyroidism and ophthalmopathy. Amplification of TCR beta CDR3 regions was performed using RNA transcripts as template. HTBI primers were used for first-round RT-PCR of the TCR CDR3. TCRdb passed the multiplex PCR reads through MiXCR, listing each CDR3 protein once. The sample yields approximately 620,000 distinct CDR3 sequences, roughly a sixth seen once. With duration under 3 months, ophthalmopathy was active: Clinical Activity Score at least 3, NOSPECS at least 4. The table lists this clonotype with a few counts. V was pared by 4 bases and J by 0 bases, with 6 bases between. CDR1 and CDR2 from the germline V gene are KGHDR and SFDVKD. The CDR3 is 14 amino acids.

The sample was blood. The sequence derives from a middle-aged woman with Graves' ophthalmopathy. The rearrangement joins TRBV24-1 to TRBJ2-4; D gene uncertain. The CDR3 DNA follows: TGTGCCACCAGTGACCCTAAAGCCAAAAACATTCAGTACTTC. This codes for CATSDPKAKNIQYF.